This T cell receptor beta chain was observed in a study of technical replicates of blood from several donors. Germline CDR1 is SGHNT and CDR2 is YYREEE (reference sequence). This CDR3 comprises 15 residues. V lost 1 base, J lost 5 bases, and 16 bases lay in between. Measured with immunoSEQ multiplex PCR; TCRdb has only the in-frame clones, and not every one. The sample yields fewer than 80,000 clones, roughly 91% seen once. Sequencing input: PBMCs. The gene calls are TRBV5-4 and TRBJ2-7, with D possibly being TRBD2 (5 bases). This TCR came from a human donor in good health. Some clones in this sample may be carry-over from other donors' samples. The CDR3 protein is CASSLRSGLRNEQYF. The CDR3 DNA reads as TGTGCCAGCAGCTTGAGGTCGGGGTTAAGGAACGAGCAGTACTTC.